These T cell receptor beta chains were read from a single sample in a study of T cells in localized non-small cell lung cancer. Clones were sequenced by immunoSEQ multiplex PCR, and TCRdb holds only the in-frame ones, with some missing. The sample contains 30,000 to 40,000 clones, about nine tenths of which appear only once. Sequenced here: peripheral blood mononuclear cells, sampled before any cancer treatment. Every receptor here comes from a male donor aged 60 or over with stage II lung adenocarcinoma. Both conserved end residues are part of each CDR3. The order of the fields is D gene, J gene, clone size, V gene, CDR3 DNA, CDR3 protein. D genes are given only for firm matches. Part of the rows lack a size; the others show once, few, many or a class for expanded clones.

D: .
J: TRBJ2-5
size: .
V: TRBV9
DNA: TGTGCCAGCAGCGTAGCTCTGCAGGACCAAGAGACCCAGTACTTC
CDR3: CASSVALQDQETQYF

D: TRBD2
J: TRBJ2-5
size: once
V: TRBV10-3
DNA: TGTGCCATCAGTGGGGGACTAGCGGGAGTAGAGACCCAGTACTTC
CDR3: CAISGGLAGVETQYF

D: .
J: TRBJ1-2
size: .
V: TRBV27
DNA: TGTGCCAGCAAGGATTTGGGACACAACTATGGCTACACCTTC
CDR3: CASKDLGHNYGYTF

D: .
J: TRBJ2-1
size: .
V: TRBV9
DNA: TGTGCCAGCAGCGTAGTTTCCACGGGACTCTACAATGAGCAGTTCTTC
CDR3: CASSVVSTGLYNEQFF

D: .
J: TRBJ2-7
size: .
V: TRBV10-3
DNA: TGTGCCATCAGTGGGTCGACAAGCGGCGGAAACGAGCAGTACTTC
CDR3: CAISGSTSGGNEQYF

D: .
J: TRBJ2-2
size: .
V: TRBV19
DNA: TGTGCCAGCTATGGACTGAGGAGCACCGGGGAGCTGTTTTTT
CDR3: CASYGLRSTGELFF

D: .
J: TRBJ1-5
size: .
V: TRBV15
DNA: TGTGCCACCTCTCAAGGGATTAGCAATCAGCCCCAGCATTTT
CDR3: CATSQGISNQPQHF

D: .
J: TRBJ2-4
size: .
V: TRBV20-1
DNA: TGCAGTGCTACCTCTAGAGACATTCAGTACTTC
CDR3: CSATSRDIQYF

D: .
J: TRBJ2-3
size: once
V: TRBV6-5
DNA: TGTGCCAGCAGGACAGACACAGATACGCAGTATTTT
CDR3: CASRTDTDTQYF

D: .
J: TRBJ1-3
size: once
V: TRBV19
DNA: TGTGCCAGTAAAGTCCTCTCTGGAAACACCATATATTTT
CDR3: CASKVLSGNTIYF

D: .
J: TRBJ2-1
size: .
V: TRBV7-6
DNA: TGTGCCAGCAGCCAGGGGTTGGGGCAGTTCTTC
CDR3: CASSQGLGQFF

D: TRBD2
J: TRBJ2-7
size: few
V: TRBV18
DNA: TGTGCCAGCTCACGCCGAGGCAGACTAGCGGGAAACTCCTACGAGCAGTACTTC
CDR3: CASSRRGRLAGNSYEQYF

D: TRBD2
J: TRBJ2-4
size: .
V: TRBV7-9
DNA: TGTGCCAGCAGCTTCCCCGGGACTAGTCAGTACTTC
CDR3: CASSFPGTSQYF

D: TRBD2
J: TRBJ2-5
size: .
V: TRBV28
DNA: TGTGCCAGCAGTTCGATTCCTTTGAGCGGGAGGTCAGAGACCCAGTACTTC
CDR3: CASSSIPLSGRSETQYF

D: .
J: TRBJ2-7
size: .
V: TRBV21-1
DNA: TGTGCCAGCAGCAAAGCGCTTTTTGGGCGGGAGCCTTTAAGGAACGAGCAGTACTTC
CDR3: CASSKALFGREPLRNEQYF

D: .
J: TRBJ2-1
size: .
V: TRBV18
DNA: TGTGCCAGCTCACCACCCCGGCTAGCACCTGGGGATGAGCAGTTCTTC
CDR3: CASSPPRLAPGDEQFF

D: .
J: TRBJ2-6
size: .
V: TRBV9
DNA: TGTGCCAGCAGCGCCGGGTCTGGGGCCAACGTCCTGACTTTC
CDR3: CASSAGSGANVLTF

D: TRBD2
J: TRBJ2-1
size: .
V: TRBV15
DNA: TGTGCCACCAGCATCGAACTAGCGCCAAACAATGAGCAGTTCTTC
CDR3: CATSIELAPNNEQFF

D: .
J: TRBJ1-1
size: .
V: TRBV15
DNA: TGTGCCACCAGCAGAGATTATCCCACTGAAGCTTTCTTT
CDR3: CATSRDYPTEAFF

D: .
J: TRBJ2-7
size: once
V: TRBV27
DNA: TGTGCCAGCAGTTTGAGGAGCTCCTACGGGCAGTACTTC
CDR3: CASSLRSSYGQYF

D: .
J: TRBJ2-1
size: .
V: TRBV6-5
DNA: TGTGCCAGCAGTTCCCCCACAGGGATGTTCTTC
CDR3: CASSSPTGMFF

D: .
J: TRBJ1-5
size: .
V: TRBV19
DNA: TGTGCCACCTCCCTCGAGGGAGCCCAGCATTTT
CDR3: CATSLEGAQHF

D: .
J: TRBJ2-2
size: once
V: TRBV2
DNA: TGTGCCAGCAGTGAAGATCTGAGAAACACCGGGGAGCTGTTTTTT
CDR3: CASSEDLRNTGELFF

D: TRBD1
J: TRBJ2-1
size: .
V: TRBV9
DNA: TGTGCCAGCCAAGGACAGGACAAAGGGCAGTTCTTC
CDR3: CASQGQDKGQFF

D: .
J: TRBJ2-2
size: .
V: TRBV9
DNA: TGTGCCAGCAGCGCCCAGCAAGGAACCTTTGACACCGGGGAGCTGTTTTTT
CDR3: CASSAQQGTFDTGELFF

D: .
J: TRBJ2-1
size: .
V: TRBV12-5
DNA: TGTGCTAGTGGTGCCTCAGGGGTAGTTGAGCAGTTCTTC
CDR3: CASGASGVVEQFF

D: TRBD1
J: TRBJ2-7
size: .
V: TRBV30
DNA: TGTGCCTGGACCCTAAACCCAGGACAGGGAAACTACGAGCAGTACTTC
CDR3: CAWTLNPGQGNYEQYF

D: .
J: TRBJ1-5
size: .
V: TRBV18
DNA: TGTGCCAGCTCACAGCAAAATCAGCCCCAGCATTTT
CDR3: CASSQQNQPQHF

D: TRBD1
J: TRBJ1-2
size: .
V: TRBV5-1
DNA: TGCGCCAGCAGCTTGGGGGGACAGGGGCATGGCTACACCTTC
CDR3: CASSLGGQGHGYTF

D: TRBD2
J: TRBJ2-7
size: .
V: TRBV7-2
DNA: TGTGCCAGCAGCTTCAGGACTAGCGGGAGTTACGAGCAGTACTTC
CDR3: CASSFRTSGSYEQYF

D: TRBD1
J: TRBJ1-6
size: once
V: TRBV30
DNA: TGTGCCTGGAGCGTCATGGGACAGGGCGGTAATTCACCCCTCCACTTT
CDR3: CAWSVMGQGGNSPLHF

D: .
J: TRBJ1-2
size: few
V: TRBV6-6
DNA: TGTGCCAGCAGTCCGTCCGGATCTAACTATGGCTACACCTTC
CDR3: CASSPSGSNYGYTF

D: TRBD1
J: TRBJ2-1
size: .
V: TRBV5-4
DNA: TGTGCCAGCAGCTTTGAACCGGGACAGGGAAATGAGCAGTTCTTC
CDR3: CASSFEPGQGNEQFF

D: .
J: TRBJ2-7
size: .
V: TRBV14
DNA: TGTGCCAGCAGCCCCCAAACGGGATCATACGAGCAGTACTTC
CDR3: CASSPQTGSYEQYF

D: .
J: TRBJ2-1
size: .
V: TRBV5-1
DNA: TGCGCCAGCAGCTTGTCGGGGCTCAATGAGCAGTTCTTC
CDR3: CASSLSGLNEQFF

D: .
J: TRBJ1-1
size: .
V: TRBV7-9
DNA: TGTGCCAGCAGCTTACCGGGCCATGTGAACACTGAAGCTTTCTTT
CDR3: CASSLPGHVNTEAFF

D: .
J: TRBJ2-7
size: .
V: TRBV10-3
DNA: TGTGCCATCAGTGAGAAGAGAGGGGTCCCCCTCTACGAGCAGTACTTC
CDR3: CAISEKRGVPLYEQYF

D: TRBD2
J: TRBJ2-1
size: .
V: TRBV7-9
DNA: TGTGCCAGCAGTCGTACCGTTGGCGGGAGAATCAATGAGCAGTTCTTC
CDR3: CASSRTVGGRINEQFF

D: .
J: TRBJ1-2
size: .
V: TRBV6-5
DNA: TGTGCCAGCAGTAGCCATCCCGGGGGTGAAAATGGCTACACCTTC
CDR3: CASSSHPGGENGYTF

D: .
J: TRBJ2-1
size: .
V: TRBV18
DNA: TGTGCCAGCTCACCGGGGAGCGAAAATGAGCAGTTCTTC
CDR3: CASSPGSENEQFF

D: .
J: TRBJ2-5
size: .
V: TRBV29-1
DNA: TGCAGCGTTGGCCAGGGGGGCAGGGAGATGGAGTACTTC
CDR3: CSVGQGGREMEYF

D: .
J: TRBJ2-1
size: .
V: TRBV4-3
DNA: TGCGCCAGCAGCCAAGGGGATTGGCGAAATGAGCAGTTCTTC
CDR3: CASSQGDWRNEQFF

D: .
J: TRBJ2-7
size: .
V: TRBV19
DNA: TGTGCCAGTAGTATTGGGACGGGGACCTACGAGCAGTACTTC
CDR3: CASSIGTGTYEQYF

D: .
J: TRBJ2-7
size: .
V: TRBV9
DNA: TGTGCCAGCAGCGTAGGAAAAAACAACGAGCAGTACTTC
CDR3: CASSVGKNNEQYF

D: .
J: TRBJ1-2
size: .
V: TRBV2
DNA: TGTGCCAGCAGTGAAGAGGGCGCCTATGGCTACACCTTC
CDR3: CASSEEGAYGYTF

D: .
J: TRBJ2-1
size: .
V: TRBV7-9
DNA: TGTGCCAGCAGCTTTCGACTATCCTACAATGAGCAGTTCTTC
CDR3: CASSFRLSYNEQFF

D: .
J: TRBJ1-4
size: .
V: TRBV28
DNA: TGTGCCAGCAGCACTCCCTCCTCTGCAACTAATGAAAAACTGTTTTTT
CDR3: CASSTPSSATNEKLFF

D: TRBD2
J: TRBJ2-5
size: .
V: TRBV5-5
DNA: TGTGCCAGCAGCCACTTAGCGGGGCTCCAGGAGACCCAGTACTTC
CDR3: CASSHLAGLQETQYF

D: .
J: TRBJ1-6
size: once
V: TRBV30
DNA: TGTGCCTGGAGTGTATTCGGAAGCACCTATAATTCACCCCTCCACTTT
CDR3: CAWSVFGSTYNSPLHF

D: TRBD1
J: TRBJ1-2
size: few
V: TRBV16
DNA: TGTGCCAGCAGCCGACAGGGTAACAATGGCTACACCTTC
CDR3: CASSRQGNNGYTF

D: .
J: TRBJ2-1
size: .
V: TRBV9
DNA: TGTGCCAGCAGCGTGAGAGGGAGAGGCAAGCAGTTCTTC
CDR3: CASSVRGRGKQFF

D: .
J: TRBJ2-2
size: .
V: TRBV10-1
DNA: TGCGCCAGCAGTGGACCAGGAGTACCCGGGGAGCTGTTTTTT
CDR3: CASSGPGVPGELFF

D: TRBD1
J: TRBJ2-7
size: once
V: TRBV7-2
DNA: TGTGCCAGCAGCTTAGAGCCGGGACAGTATTACGAGCAGTACTTC
CDR3: CASSLEPGQYYEQYF

D: .
J: TRBJ2-3
size: .
V: TRBV7-9
DNA: TGTGCCAGCATCCAACGGGGGAGCCGCACAGATACGCAGTATTTT
CDR3: CASIQRGSRTDTQYF